One and the same sample provided the 22 T cell receptor beta chains below, sequenced in a study of sequential checkpoint blockade in melanoma. Treatment reported: randomized to nivolumab then ipilimumab (arm A) or the reverse (arm B). TCRdb keeps only in-frame clones here, not all; method: immunoSEQ multiplex PCR. The sample lists about 5,000 clones, approximately 23% occurring once. The sequences come from tumor tissue (inferred from file names), collected from a patient given nivolumab and ipilimumab in sequence. The receptors stem from a human donor with melanoma.

This clone is labeled medium-sized. The rearrangement links TRBV6-8 to TRBJ2-7; a possible D gene is TRBD2 (6 bases). The CDR3 sequence is 15 residues long. Germline V gene data show CDR1 as MNHGY and CDR2 as SAAAGT. Trimming left V 0 bases short and J 3 bases short, with 12 bases between. Written as DNA, the CDR3 is TGTGCCAGCAGTTACTCGACGGGACTTAACTACGAGCAGTACTTC. It codes for CASSYSTGLNYEQYF.

In its sample, this clone was seen a few times. The CDR3 is CASTIRGPTEAFF. CDR3 DNA: TGTGCCAGCACCATCAGGGGGCCAACTGAAGCTTTCTTT. The genes are TRBV28 and TRBJ1-1, with 8 bases fitting TRBD1. J gave up 5 bases and V 7 bases, and 6 bases lay outside the gene matches. The CDR3 extends over 13 amino acids. Germline V gene sequence: CDR1 MDHEN, CDR2 SYDVKM.

This clone is large in the sample. The chain recombines TRBV11-3 with TRBJ1-1; D not certain. The germline CDR1 and CDR2 sequences are SGHNT and YENEEA. The CDR3 has 14 residues. Trimming removed 4 bases at V and 4 bases at J, with 13 bases between. CDR3 sequence: CASSSGGRGTEAFF. CDR3 sequence (DNA): TGTGCCAGCAGCTCCGGCGGACGGGGCACTGAAGCTTTCTTT. Based on the CDR3 plus reference TRBV11-3 and TRBJ1-1, the full variable domain is EAGVVQSPRYKIIEKKQPVAFWCNPISGHNTLYWYLQNLGQGPELLIRYENEEAVDDSQLPKDRFSAERLKGVDSTLKIQPAELGDSAVYLCASSSGGRGTEAFFGQGTRLTVV.

The chain has TRBV18 and TRBJ2-7; possible D gene TRBD2, 5 bases. This CDR3 has 13 amino acids. V lost 2 bases to trimming and J lost 2 bases, with 7 bases between them. Germline V lookup: CDR1 KGHSH, CDR2 LQKENI. The CDR3 nucleotides are TGTGCCAGCTCACCAGCCGGGACCTACGAGCAGTACTTC. It encodes CASSPAGTYEQYF. Using reference TRBV18 and TRBJ2-7 for the parts outside the CDR3, the full variable domain is NAGVMQNPRHLVRRRGQEARLRCSPMKGHSHVYWYRQLPEEGLKFMVYLQKENIIDESGMPKERFSAEFPKEGPSILRIQQVVRGDSAAYFCASSPAGTYEQYFGPGTRLTVT.

The chain links TRBV29-1 to TRBJ2-3; 14 nucleotides match TRBD2. The CDR3 sequence is 17 residues long. CDR1 SQVTM and CDR2 ANQGSEA come from the germline V gene. V gave up 6 bases and J gave up 1 base; unmatched junction bases: 9. The CDR3 loop is CSVYGLAGGRGTDTQYF. The CDR3 bases are TGCAGCGTCTACGGACTAGCGGGGGGCCGGGGCACAGATACGCAGTATTTT.

The chain recombines TRBV10-2 with TRBJ2-3, with D perhaps matching TRBD2 (6 bases). The V gene's germline CDR1 is WSHSY and CDR2 SAAADI. The V end lost 5 bases, the J end lost 2 bases, and 11 bases lay between the germline ends. The CDR3 is 14 residues long. CDR3 protein: CASSPGLSTDTQYF. CDR3 DNA sequence: TGCGCCAGCAGTCCGGGACTTTCCACAGATACGCAGTATTTT.

By frequency in the sample, this clone is medium-sized. The rearrangement joins TRBV15 to TRBJ2-2; tentative D call: TRBD1 (5 bases). Trimming took off 1 base at V and 3 bases at J, with 18 bases between the two ends. Germline CDR1 and CDR2: LNHNV and YYDKDF (reference sequence). The CDR3 loop spans 18 amino acids. The CDR3 region is CATSRGDLTVPDTGELFF. Written as DNA, the CDR3 is TGTGCCACCAGCAGAGGCGACCTGACAGTGCCCGACACCGGGGAGCTGTTTTTT.

In its sample, this clone was seen a few times. The chain carries TRBV15 and TRBJ1-2, with a tentative D call TRBD1 (5 bases). The CDR3 has 16 amino acids. V was cut by 5 bases and J by 3 bases, with 19 bases left in between. Looked up from germline, CDR1 is LNHNV and CDR2 is YYDKDF (reference sequence). CDR3 sequence: CATSRATDRRDYGYTF. The CDR3 bases are TGTGCCACCAGCCGAGCGACAGATCGGCGGGACTATGGCTACACCTTC. The whole variable domain, filled in from reference TRBV15 and TRBJ1-2, reads DAMVIQNPRYQVTQFGKPVTLSCSQTLNHNVMYWYQQKSSQAPKLLFHYYDKDFNNEADTPDNFQSRRPNTSFCFLDIRSPGLGDTAMYLCATSRATDRRDYGYTFGSGTRLTVV.

This clone showed up just a few times. The CDR3 sequence is CASSQEEILGPALGYTF. CDR3 DNA sequence: TGCGCCAGCAGCCAAGAGGAAATCCTTGGCCCTGCGCTTGGCTACACCTTC. The chain recombines TRBV4-1 with TRBJ1-2; D gene unclear. Trimming pared 0 bases from V and 7 bases from J, leaving 21 bases between. Looked up from germline, CDR1 is MGHRA and CDR2 is YSYEKL. The CDR3 sequence is 17 residues long.

This clone was observed a few times. The chain links TRBV19 to TRBJ2-5; no reliable D call. V was cut by 7 bases and J by 5 bases, with 14 bases left in between. The CDR3 is 13 residues long. Germline CDR1 LNHDA, CDR2 SQIVND (reference sequence). This chain's CDR3 is CASKIQGGETQYF. The CDR3 DNA reads TGTGCCAGTAAGATCCAAGGTGGGGAGACCCAGTACTTC.

As for this clone: Mismatch with germline at one junction end may stem from a read error. The chain links TRBV19 to TRBJ2-7; 7 bases map to TRBD1. Germline V CDR1 and CDR2: LNHDA, SQIVND (reference sequence). This CDR3 is 13 amino acids long. The DNA for the CDR3 is TGTGCCAGTAGTGTAGACAGGGTCCGCGAGCAGTACTTC. The encoded protein is CASSVDRVREQYF.

This clone was seen repeatedly, ten times or more. This rearrangement joins TRBV11-3 to TRBJ2-7; 9 bases agree with TRBD1. The V gene end was trimmed by 1 base and the J gene end by 6 bases; junction bases not matched to a gene: 7. This CDR3 comprises 15 residues. Germline V gives CDR1 SGHNT, CDR2 YENEEA. The CDR3 coding sequence is TGTGCCAGCAGCTTAGGGGCCACAGGGGGCCCCGAGCAGTACTTC. This sequence encodes CASSLGATGGPEQYF. The variable domain in full, completed from reference TRBV11-3 and TRBJ2-7, reads EAGVVQSPRYKIIEKKQPVAFWCNPISGHNTLYWYLQNLGQGPELLIRYENEEAVDDSQLPKDRFSAERLKGVDSTLKIQPAELGDSAVYLCASSLGATGGPEQYFGPGTRLTVT.

This chain joins TRBV5-1 and TRBJ2-1; the match to TRBD2 covers 11 bases. Germline trimming cut 7 bases from V and 1 base from J; bases unmatched to any gene: 4. The CDR3 extends over 15 amino acids. Germline-derived CDR1 and CDR2 are SGHRS and YFSETQ. CDR3 DNA: TGCGCCAGCCAGACTAGCGGGGTGTCCTACAATGAGCAGTTCTTC. This translates into CASQTSGVSYNEQFF.

The sample holds a few counts of this clone. The CDR3 loop is CASSQTSGVNNEQFF. The CDR3, as DNA: TGTGCCAGCAGCCAGACTAGCGGGGTTAACAATGAGCAGTTCTTC. The rearrangement uses TRBV9 and TRBJ2-1, with 11 bases identical to TRBD2. The V and J ends lost 4 bases and 5 bases, in that order; junction bases with no gene match: 5. Germline V gene data show CDR1 as SGDLS and CDR2 as YYNGEE. CDR3 length equals 15 residues.

Ten or more counts support this clone. CDR3 protein: CASSSRTSGEETQYF. DNA of the CDR3: TGTGCCAGCAGCTCACGGACTAGCGGGGAAGAGACCCAGTACTTC. The rearrangement links TRBV11-3 to TRBJ2-5; 12 bases are shared with TRBD2. The germline gives CDR1 SGHNT, CDR2 YENEEA. Trimming removed 4 bases from V and 3 bases from J; junction bases left unmatched: 3. This CDR3 region has 15 residues.

CDR3 nucleotides: TGTGCCAGTAGCCCGGGCTGGCAGGGGGTGGATGGCTACACCTTC. Translation gives CASSPGWQGVDGYTF. The J gene is TRBJ1-2, the V gene TRBV19; TRBD1 agrees at 7 bases. The V gene end was trimmed by 6 bases and the J gene end by 6 bases; junction bases not matched to a gene: 13. The CDR3 contains 15 residues. Germline loops: CDR1 LNHDA, CDR2 SQIVND (reference sequence).

This clone has just a few counts. The chain joins TRBV6-8 to TRBJ1-4, with unresolved D. The germline V gene encodes CDR1 MNHGY and CDR2 SAAAGT. The CDR3 runs 14 residues. V shed 0 bases and J shed 7 bases, with 9 bases lying between them. The chain's CDR3 is CASSYSYLSEKLFF. As DNA, the CDR3 is TGTGCCAGCAGTTACTCGTACTTATCTGAAAAACTGTTTTTT.

The V gene is TRBV5-1, the J gene TRBJ2-7, with TRBD1 identical over 7 bases. V shed 4 bases, J shed 2 bases, and the junction held 9 bases outside the gene matches. In germline, CDR1 is SGHRS, CDR2 YFSETQ. The CDR3 length is 15 residues. The DNA for the CDR3 is TGCGCCAGCAGCACTGGACAGGCTATCACCTACGAGCAGTACTTC. It encodes CASSTGQAITYEQYF.

This clone appeared many times. The chain carries TRBV11-3 and TRBJ1-3; TRBD1 matches at 7 bases. The trim removed 3 bases at V and 1 base at J, leaving 6 bases unmatched. The CDR3 spans 16 residues. Germline V lookup: CDR1 SGHNT, CDR2 YENEEA. The CDR3 spells CASSLVSGGSGNTIYF. The DNA for the CDR3 is TGTGCCAGCAGCTTGGTCTCAGGGGGTTCTGGAAACACCATATATTTT. Together with reference TRBV11-3 and TRBJ1-3, the CDR3 gives the full variable domain: EAGVVQSPRYKIIEKKQPVAFWCNPISGHNTLYWYLQNLGQGPELLIRYENEEAVDDSQLPKDRFSAERLKGVDSTLKIQPAELGDSAVYLCASSLVSGGSGNTIYFGEGSWLTVV.

This clone was picked up a small number of times. This rearrangement joins TRBV11-3 to TRBJ2-3; D uncertain. Trimming took 3 bases from V and 1 from J, leaving 8 bases between them. The CDR3 spans 14 residues. Germline V gene sequence: CDR1 SGHNT, CDR2 YENEEA. CDR3 amino acids: CASSFGGGTDTQYF. As DNA, the CDR3 is TGTGCCAGCAGCTTTGGCGGTGGCACAGATACGCAGTATTTT.

This clone was counted a few times. V and J are TRBV11-3 and TRBJ1-5; D call uncertain. V lost 3 bases to trimming and J lost 6 bases, with 12 bases between them. CDR1 is SGHNT and CDR2 is YENEEA in the germline V gene. This CDR3 is built from 14 residues. The CDR3 DNA reads as TGTGCCAGCAGCTTGGGTAGAGAAGGTCAGCCCCAGCATTTT. Its protein is CASSLGREGQPQHF. The whole variable domain, filled in from reference TRBV11-3 and TRBJ1-5, reads EAGVVQSPRYKIIEKKQPVAFWCNPISGHNTLYWYLQNLGQGPELLIRYENEEAVDDSQLPKDRFSAERLKGVDSTLKIQPAELGDSAVYLCASSLGREGQPQHFGDGTRLSIL.

This clone is medium-sized (0.01 to 0.1%). The chain links TRBV23-1 to TRBJ1-4; D is undetermined. TRBV23-1 is an ORF, with its function uncertain. V dropped 6 bases and J dropped 7 bases, with 12 bases sitting between them. The length of the CDR3 is 13 residues. The CDR3 DNA sequence: TGCGCCAGCAGCTCCAGTGAGGGTGAAAAACTGTTTTTT. Translating gives CASSSSEGEKLFF.